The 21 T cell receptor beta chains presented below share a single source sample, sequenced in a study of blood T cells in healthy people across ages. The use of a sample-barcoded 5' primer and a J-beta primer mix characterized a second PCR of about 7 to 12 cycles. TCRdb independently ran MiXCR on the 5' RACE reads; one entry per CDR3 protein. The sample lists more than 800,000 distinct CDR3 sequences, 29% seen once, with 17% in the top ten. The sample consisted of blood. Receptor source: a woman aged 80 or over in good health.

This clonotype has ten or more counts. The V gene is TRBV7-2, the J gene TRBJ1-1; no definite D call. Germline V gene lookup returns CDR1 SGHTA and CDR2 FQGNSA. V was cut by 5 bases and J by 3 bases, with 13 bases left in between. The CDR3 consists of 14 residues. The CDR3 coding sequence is TGTGCCAGCAGCCCTGGCCTGTGGGACACTGAAGCTTTCTTT. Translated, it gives CASSPGLWDTEAFF.

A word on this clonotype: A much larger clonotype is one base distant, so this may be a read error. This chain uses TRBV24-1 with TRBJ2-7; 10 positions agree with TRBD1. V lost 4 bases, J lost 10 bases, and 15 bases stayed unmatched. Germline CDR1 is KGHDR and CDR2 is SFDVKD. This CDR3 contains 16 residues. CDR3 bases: TGTGCCACCAGTGAATTGACAGGGGGCGGAAAAGAGTCCCAGTACTTC. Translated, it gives CATSELTGGGKESQYF.

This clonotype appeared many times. The CDR3 nucleotides are TGCAGTGCTAGAACTAGCGGGGCCGTACCGTACAATGAGCAGTTCTTC. Translating it yields CSARTSGAVPYNEQFF. The chain has TRBV20-1 and TRBJ2-1; 10 bases are shared with TRBD2. CDR3 length equals 16 residues. CDR1 is DFQATT, CDR2 SNEGSKA, per germline (reference sequence). V trimming: 2 bases; J trimming: 4 bases; junction bases outside the gene matches: 8.

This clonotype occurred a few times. This chain's CDR3 is CASSLNPPDTQYF. The CDR3 coding sequence is TGTGCCAGCAGCTTAAACCCCCCAGATACGCAGTATTTT. This sequence joins TRBV7-8 and TRBJ2-3; D uncertain. Per the germline V gene, CDR1 is SGHVS and CDR2 is FQNEAQ. Trimming took off 2 bases at V and 4 bases at J, with 7 bases between the two ends. The CDR3 length is 13 residues.

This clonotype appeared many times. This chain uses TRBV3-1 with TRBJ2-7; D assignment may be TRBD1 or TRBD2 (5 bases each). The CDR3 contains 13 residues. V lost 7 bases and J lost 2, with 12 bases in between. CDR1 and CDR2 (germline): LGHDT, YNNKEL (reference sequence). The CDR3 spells CASKPWGTYEQYF. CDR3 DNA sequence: TGTGCCAGCAAACCGTGGGGGACCTACGAGCAGTACTTC.

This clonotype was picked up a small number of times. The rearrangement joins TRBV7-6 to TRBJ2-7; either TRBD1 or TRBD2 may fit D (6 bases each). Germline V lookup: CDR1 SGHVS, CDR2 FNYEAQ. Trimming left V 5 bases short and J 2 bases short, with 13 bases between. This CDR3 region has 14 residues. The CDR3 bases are TGTGCCAGCAGCCCGGGGGCGCTTCCCTACGAGCAGTACTTC. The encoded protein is CASSPGALPYEQYF.

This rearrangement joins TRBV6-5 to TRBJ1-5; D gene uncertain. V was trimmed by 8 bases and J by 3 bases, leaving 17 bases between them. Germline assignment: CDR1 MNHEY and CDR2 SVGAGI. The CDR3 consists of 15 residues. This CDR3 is CASQLSARVNQPQHF. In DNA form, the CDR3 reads TGTGCCAGCCAACTTTCCGCTAGGGTCAATCAGCCCCAGCATTTT.

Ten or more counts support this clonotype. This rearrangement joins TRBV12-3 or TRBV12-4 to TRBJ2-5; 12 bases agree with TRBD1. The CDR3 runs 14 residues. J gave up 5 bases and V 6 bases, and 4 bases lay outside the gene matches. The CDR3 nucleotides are TGTGCCAGCAGGGCGGGACAGGGGGCGGAGACCCAGTACTTC. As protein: CASRAGQGAETQYF.

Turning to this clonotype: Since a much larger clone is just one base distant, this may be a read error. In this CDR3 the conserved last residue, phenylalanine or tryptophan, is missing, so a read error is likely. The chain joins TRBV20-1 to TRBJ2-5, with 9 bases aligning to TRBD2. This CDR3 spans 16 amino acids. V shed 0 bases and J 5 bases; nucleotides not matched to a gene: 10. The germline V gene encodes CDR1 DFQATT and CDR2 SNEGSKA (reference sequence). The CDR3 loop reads CSARDLRLAVTETQYV. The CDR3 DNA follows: TGCAGTGCTAGAGACCTTCGACTAGCGGTGACGGAGACCCAGTACGTC.

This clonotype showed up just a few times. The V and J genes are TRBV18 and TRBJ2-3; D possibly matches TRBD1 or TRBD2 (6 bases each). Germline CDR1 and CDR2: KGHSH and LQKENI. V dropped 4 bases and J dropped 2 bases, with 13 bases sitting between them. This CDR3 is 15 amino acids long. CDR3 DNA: TGTGCCAGCTCACGGTGGGGGGCCGACACAGATACGCAGTATTTT. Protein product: CASSRWGADTDTQYF. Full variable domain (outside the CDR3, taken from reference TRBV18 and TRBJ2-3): NAGVMQNPRHLVRRRGQEARLRCSPMKGHSHVYWYRQLPEEGLKFMVYLQKENIIDESGMPKERFSAEFPKEGPSILRIQQVVRGDSAAYFCASSRWGADTDTQYFGPGTRLTVL.

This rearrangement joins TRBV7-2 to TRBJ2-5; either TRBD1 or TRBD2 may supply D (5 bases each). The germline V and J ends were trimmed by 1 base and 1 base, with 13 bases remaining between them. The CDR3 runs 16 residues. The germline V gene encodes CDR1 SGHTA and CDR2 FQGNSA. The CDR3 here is CASSLGSARGQETQYF. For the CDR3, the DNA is TGTGCCAGCAGCTTAGGTTCGGCGAGGGGCCAAGAGACCCAGTACTTC.

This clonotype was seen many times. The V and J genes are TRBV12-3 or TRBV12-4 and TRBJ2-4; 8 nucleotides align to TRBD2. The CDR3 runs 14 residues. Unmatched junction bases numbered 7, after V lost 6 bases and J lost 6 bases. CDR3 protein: CASRRGGTGNIQYF. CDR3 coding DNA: TGTGCCAGCAGACGCGGGGGGACGGGAAACATTCAGTACTTC.

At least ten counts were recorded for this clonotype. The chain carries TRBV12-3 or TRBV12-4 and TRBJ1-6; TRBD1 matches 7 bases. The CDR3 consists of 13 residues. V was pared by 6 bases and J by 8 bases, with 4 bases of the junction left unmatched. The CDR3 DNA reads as TGTGCCAGCAGCCGACAGGGTTATTCACCCCTCCACTTT. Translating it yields CASSRQGYSPLHF.

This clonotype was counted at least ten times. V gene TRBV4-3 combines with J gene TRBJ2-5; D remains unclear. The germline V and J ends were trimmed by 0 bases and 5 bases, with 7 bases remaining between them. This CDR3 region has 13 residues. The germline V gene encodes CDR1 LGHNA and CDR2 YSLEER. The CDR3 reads CASSQDIGETQYF. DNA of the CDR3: TGCGCCAGCAGCCAAGATATTGGGGAGACCCAGTACTTC.

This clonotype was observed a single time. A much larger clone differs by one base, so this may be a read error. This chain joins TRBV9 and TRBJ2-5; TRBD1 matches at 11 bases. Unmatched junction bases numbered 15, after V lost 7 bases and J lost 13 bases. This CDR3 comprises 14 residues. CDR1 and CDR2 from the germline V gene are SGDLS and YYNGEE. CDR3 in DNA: TGTGCCAGCTCCGAGGGACAGGGGGTGTACGAGCGGTACTTC. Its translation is CASSEGQGVYERYF.

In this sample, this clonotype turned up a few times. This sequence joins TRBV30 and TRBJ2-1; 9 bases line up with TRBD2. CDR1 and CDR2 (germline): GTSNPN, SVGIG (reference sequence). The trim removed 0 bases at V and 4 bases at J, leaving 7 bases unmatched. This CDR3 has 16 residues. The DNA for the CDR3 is TGTGCCTGGAGTGTACTCGGCGGGGGGGAGTACAATGAGCAGTTCTTC. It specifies CAWSVLGGGEYNEQFF.

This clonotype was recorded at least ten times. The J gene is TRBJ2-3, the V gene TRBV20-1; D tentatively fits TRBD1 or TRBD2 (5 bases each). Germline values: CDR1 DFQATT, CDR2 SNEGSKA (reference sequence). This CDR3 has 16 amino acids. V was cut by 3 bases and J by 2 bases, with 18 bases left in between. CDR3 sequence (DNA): TGCAGTGCTAGTGAGAGGGGCCGGAGATTCACAGATACGCAGTATTTT. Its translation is CSASERGRRFTDTQYF.

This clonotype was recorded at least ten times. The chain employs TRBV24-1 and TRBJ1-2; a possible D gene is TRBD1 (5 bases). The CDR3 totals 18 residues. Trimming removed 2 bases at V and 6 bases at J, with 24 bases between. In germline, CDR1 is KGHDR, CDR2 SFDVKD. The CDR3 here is CATSDSKTYPGVSDGYTF. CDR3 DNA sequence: TGTGCCACCAGTGATTCGAAGACATATCCGGGGGTGAGTGATGGCTACACCTTC.

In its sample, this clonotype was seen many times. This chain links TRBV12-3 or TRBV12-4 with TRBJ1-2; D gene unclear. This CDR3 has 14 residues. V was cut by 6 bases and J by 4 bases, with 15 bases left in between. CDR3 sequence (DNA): TGTGCCAGCAGCTTGATCCCGGGGTCCTATGGCTACACCTTC. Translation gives CASSLIPGSYGYTF.

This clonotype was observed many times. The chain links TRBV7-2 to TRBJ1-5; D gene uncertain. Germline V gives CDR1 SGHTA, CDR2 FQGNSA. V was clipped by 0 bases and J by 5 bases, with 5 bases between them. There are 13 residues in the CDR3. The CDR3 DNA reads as TGTGCCAGCAGCTTAGCTATCCATCAGCCCCAGCATTTT. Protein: CASSLAIHQPQHF. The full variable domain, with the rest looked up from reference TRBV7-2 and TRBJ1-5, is GAGVSQSPSNKVTEKGKDVELRCDPISGHTALYWYRQSLGQGLEFLIYFQGNSAPDKSGLPSDRFSAERTGGSVSTLTIQRTQQEDSAVYLCASSLAIHQPQHFGDGTRLSIL.

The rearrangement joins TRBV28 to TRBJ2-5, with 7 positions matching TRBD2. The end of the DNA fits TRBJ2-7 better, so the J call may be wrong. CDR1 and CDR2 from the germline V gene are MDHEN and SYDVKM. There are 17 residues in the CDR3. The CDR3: CASSLSLGGGVPYEQYF. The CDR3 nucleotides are TGTGCCAGCAGTTTAAGTTTGGGGGGGGGAGTCCCCTACGAGCAGTACTTC.